A single sample gave rise to the 3 T cell receptor beta chains below, sequenced in a study of blood T cells in healthy people across ages. Primers used in a second PCR of roughly 6 to 11 cycles were a sample-barcoded 5' primer and a J-beta primer mix. MiXCR, run by TCRdb on the 5' RACE reads, gives a single entry per CDR3 protein. The sample lists fewer than 1.5 million distinct CDR3 sequences, 42% occurring once. The sample comprised blood. All receptors come from a woman younger than 35 in good health.

The CDR3 reads CASMDSGGFYNEQYF. The DNA of the CDR3 is TGTGCCAGCATGGACAGTGGGGGCTTCTACAATGAGCAGTACTTC. This rearrangement joins TRBV2 to TRBJ2-1, with D maybe TRBD1 (6 bases). Judging by the DNA end, TRBJ2-7 fits better; the J call may be wrong. Germline V lookup: CDR1 SNHLY, CDR2 FYNNEI. CDR3 length equals 15 residues.

The chain links TRBV12-3 or TRBV12-4 to TRBJ2-5, with D perhaps matching TRBD1 (6 bases). V was pared by 5 bases and J by 1 base, with 11 bases between. The CDR3 extends over 14 amino acids. The CDR3 DNA reads TGTGCCAGCAGTGATACAGGGTCCCAAGAGACCCAGTACTTC. Translating gives CASSDTGSQETQYF.

This chain links TRBV3-1 with TRBJ2-1, with 12 bases matching TRBD2. With V trimmed by 4 bases and J by 8 bases, 12 bases remained unmatched. Germline loops: CDR1 LGHDT, CDR2 YNNKEL (reference sequence). The CDR3 is 17 residues long. For the CDR3, the DNA is TGTGCCAGCAGCCGATGGGAGACTAGCGGGAGTGTCGATGAGCAGTTCTTC. This translates into CASSRWETSGSVDEQFF.